Given below is one T cell receptor beta chain in context. The antigen is undetermined. The sample originates from a study of blood T cells in healthy people across ages. Regarding the study as a whole: For the donors, CMV status was unknown and possibly confounded expanded clonotype changes. Naive T cell percentage and TCR beta diversity correlated strongly. Unsorted PBMCs prevented conclusive naive versus antigen-experienced comparison.

The use of a sample-barcoded 5' primer and a J-beta primer mix characterized a second PCR of roughly 6 to 11 cycles. TCRdb redid the calling of the 5' RACE reads with MiXCR, one entry per CDR3 protein. Of some 1.5 million distinct CDR3 sequences listed, 28% are singletons. Total RNA extraction produced at least 6 micrograms (per sample) for the study. This CDR3 has 16 amino acids. Germline-derived CDR1 and CDR2 are SGHDN and FVKESK. Trimming stripped 0 bases from V and 1 base from J, with 10 bases between. J is TRBJ2-1 and V is TRBV14; D unclear. The receptor was derived from a woman in her 30s in good health. Sequenced sample: blood. The CDR3 sequence is CASSQDVGGSYNEQFF. CDR3 bases: TGTGCCAGCAGCCAAGATGTCGGCGGTTCCTACAATGAGCAGTTCTTC.